These 29 T cell receptor beta chains were all obtained from the same sample, sequenced in a study of CD8+ T cells in alopecia areata. In each case, RNA was isolated and then reverse transcribed into cDNA as the sequencing template. The table came from immunoSEQ multiplex PCR; TCRdb's copy has only in-frame clones and leaves some out. The profile covers approximately 110,000 clones, none occurring a single time. Input material: lesional skin. These receptors came from a C3H/HeJ mouse with alopecia areata. The strain's MHC: H2-k.

Ten or more counts support this clone. Germline and genes: mouse. The CDR3 is cut off 4 residues early in the read; its end comes from the germline J gene. The chain links TRBV19 to TRBJ1-1, with TRBD1 identical over 9 bases. V lost 3 bases to trimming and J lost 0 bases; unmatched junction nucleotides: 3. The CDR3 totals 15 residues. Germline values: CDR1 FNHDT, CDR2 SITEND (reference sequence). The sequenced CDR3 bases are TGTGCCAGCAGTACCGGACAGGGGCCAAACACA. Translation: CASSTGQGPNT. The CDR3 in full is CASSTGQGPNTEVFF.

In this sample, this clone turned up a few times. Any gene name here is a mouse gene name. The read terminates 4 residues ahead of where the CDR3 ends, so the germline J gene completes it. This chain uses TRBV13-2 with TRBJ2-2; possibly TRBD2 for D (6 bases). Trimming cost V 3 bases and J 0 bases, with 15 bases left between them. The CDR3 covers 17 residues. Germline V gives CDR1 NNHNN, CDR2 SYGAGS (reference sequence). The CDR3 region is CASGGLPGEANTGQLYF. The covered CDR3 bases are TGTGCCAGCGGTGGTCTCCCTGGGGAAGCAAACACCGGG.

Turning to this clone: The listed TCRdb protein conflicts with the DNA translation at residue 12, and the protein shown is translated directly from the DNA. Mouse germline and gene names are used. The sequenced fragment ends 3 residues before the CDR3 boundary, so the rest is inferred from the germline J gene. The chain combines TRBV13-3 with TRBJ1-6; 11 bases map to TRBD1. TRBJ1-6 is flagged as an ORF with uncertain function. Germline assignment: CDR1 NNHDY and CDR2 SYVADS. V lost 1 base to trimming and J lost 9 bases; unmatched junction nucleotides: 3. This CDR3 region has 15 residues. CDR3 region: CASSDTGTGGSPLYF. CDR3 DNA (partial): TGTGCCAGCAGTGATACAGGGACAGGGGGTTCGCCC.

Comments on this clone: Gene labels here are mouse ones. The sequenced fragment ends 4 residues before the CDR3 boundary, so the rest is inferred from the germline J gene. The rearrangement links TRBV3 to TRBJ1-2; the D gene is possibly TRBD1 (6 bases). Germline CDR1 SNHLY, CDR2 FYNGKV (reference sequence). The CDR3 runs to 13 residues. With 2 bases removed from V and 2 bases from J, the gap between germline ends came to 6 bases. The CDR3 loop is CASSLTGNSDYTF. CDR3 DNA (partial): TGTGCCAGCAGCTTAACAGGGAACTCC. The entire variable domain, with the rest obtained from reference TRBV3 and TRBJ1-2, is as follows: GPKVLQIPSHQIIDMGQMVTLNCDPVSNHLYFYWYKQILGQQMEFLVNFYNGKVMEKSKLFKDQFSVERPDGSYFTLKIQPTALEDSAVYFCASSLTGNSDYTFGSGTRLLVI.

This clone was observed a handful of times. Any gene name here is a mouse gene name. The read ends 4 residues shy of where the CDR3 ends; the end is completed using the germline J gene. The chain is built from TRBV1 and TRBJ2-5; 7 bases map to TRBD2. Per the germline V gene, CDR1 is NSQYPW and CDR2 is LRSPGD (reference sequence). The junction had 4 bases not matched to a gene; V was cut back by 2 bases and J by 2 bases. The CDR3 extends over 15 amino acids. CDR3 sequence: CTCSAPYWGQDTQYF. CDR3 bases read: TGCACCTGCAGTGCACCCTACTGGGGCCAAGAC.

At least ten counts were recorded for this clone. Mouse gene names and germline throughout. The CDR3 end is not reached by the read, which stops 4 residues before it; the germline J gene fills it in. V is TRBV13-3 and J is TRBJ2-4, with 13 bases fitting TRBD2. This CDR3 contains 16 residues. J was trimmed by 2 bases and V by 5 bases; bases with no gene match: 5. Germline V gives CDR1 NNHDY, CDR2 SYVADS. The part of the CDR3 DNA that was read is TGTGCCAGCAGCCTGGACTGGGGGGGCATTCAAAAC. Encoded protein: CASSLDWGGIQN. From start to end, the CDR3 is CASSLDWGGIQNTLYF. The whole variable domain, remainder taken from reference TRBV13-3 and TRBJ2-4, is EAAVTQSPRSKVAVTGGKVTLSCHQTNNHDYMYWYRQDTGHGLRLIHYSYVADSTEKGDIPDGYKASRPSQENFSLILELASLSQTAVYFCASSLDWGGIQNTLYFGAGTRLSVL.

In the case of this clone: Gene names refer to mouse genes. The read halts 4 residues ahead of the CDR3 end, with the missing end drawn from the germline J gene. The chain recombines TRBV19 with TRBJ2-3, with TRBD1 identical over 9 bases. V trimming: 2 bases; J trimming: 0 bases; junction bases outside the gene matches: 4. CDR3 length: 16 amino acids. Looked up from germline, CDR1 is FNHDT and CDR2 is SITEND (reference sequence). CDR3 sequence: CASSMGQGASAETLYF. Partial CDR3 DNA: TGTGCCAGCAGTATGGGACAGGGAGCTAGTGCAGAA. Drawing the rest from reference TRBV19 and TRBJ2-3, the complete variable domain is GGIITQTPKFLIGQEGQKLTLKCQQNFNHDTMYWYRQDSGKGLRLIYYSITENDLQKGDLSEGYDASREKKSSFSLTVTSAQKNEMAVFLCASSMGQGASAETLYFGSGTRLTVL.

This clone came up a few times. Gene names and germline refer to mouse. The read ends 4 residues early relative to the CDR3; the germline J gene fills the gap. The chain carries TRBV5 and TRBJ1-1, with 11 bases lining up with TRBD1. Germline values: CDR1 LGHNA, CDR2 YNLKQL (reference sequence). This CDR3 has 14 amino acids. The part of the CDR3 DNA that was read is TGTGCCAGCAGCCAGCCGGGACAGGGGGCA. Amino acid sequence: CASSQPGQGA. The full CDR3 sequence reads CASSQPGQGAEVFF.

This clone was recorded many times. The TCRdb protein and the DNA translation do not line up at residue 11; the protein shown here was made by translating the DNA. Gene names are the mouse ones. The read halts 3 residues ahead of the CDR3 end, with the missing end drawn from the germline J gene. Other DNA sequences in this sample translate to the same CDR3. The chain has TRBV13-3 and TRBJ1-6; a weak D match, TRBD1 (6 bases). TRBJ1-6 falls under the ORF class, with uncertain function. Germline V lookup: CDR1 NNHDY, CDR2 SYVADS. The V end lost 5 bases, the J end lost 7 bases, and 13 bases lay between the germline ends. This CDR3 contains 14 residues. The CDR3 loop reads CASSPTGRNSPLYF. The CDR3 DNA, read in part, is TGTGCCAGCAGCCCCACAGGGCGGAATTCGCCC.

This clone has at least ten counts. The gene symbols are mouse symbols. The CDR3 goes on 4 residues after the read ends, and that part is filled in from the germline J gene. V and J are TRBV19 and TRBJ2-3; 8 bases align to TRBD1. V gave up 3 bases and J gave up 3 bases; unmatched junction bases: 0. Germline lookup yields CDR1 FNHDT and CDR2 SITEND (reference sequence). The CDR3 covers 13 residues. The CDR3 reads CASSTGGAETLYF. The sequenced part of the CDR3 DNA is TGTGCCAGCAGTACAGGGGGCGCAGAA.

This clone was picked up a small number of times. Gene names are mouse gene names. The read finishes 4 residues shy of the CDR3 end, and the germline J gene is used to complete it. J is TRBJ1-1 and V is TRBV19; D may be TRBD1 (5 bases). Per germline, CDR1 FNHDT and CDR2 SITEND (reference sequence). The V end was cut by 4 bases, the J end by 0 bases, with 10 bases between. This CDR3 is built from 14 residues. Partial CDR3 DNA: TGTGCCAGCAGTCAAGGGGTCGCAAACACA. Translation gives CASSQGVANT. The whole CDR3 reads CASSQGVANTEVFF. The whole variable domain, remainder taken from reference TRBV19 and TRBJ1-1, is GGIITQTPKFLIGQEGQKLTLKCQQNFNHDTMYWYRQDSGKGLRLIYYSITENDLQKGDLSEGYDASREKKSSFSLTVTSAQKNEMAVFLCASSQGVANTEVFFGKGTRLTVV.

This clone came up a few times. Genes and germline are mouse. The CDR3 goes on 4 residues after the read ends, and that part is filled in from the germline J gene. The chain is built from TRBV13-3 and TRBJ2-5; TRBD1 aligns across 8 bases. The CDR3 contains 15 residues. Germline CDR1 and CDR2: NNHDY and SYVADS. CDR3 DNA, as far as it was read: TGTGCCAGCAGTGATAATTCAGGGGGCCTAGAC. This gives the protein CASSDNSGGLD. The CDR3 in its entirety is CASSDNSGGLDTQYF.

This clone has just a few counts. The gene symbols are mouse symbols. From the germline J gene comes the end of the CDR3, since the read stops 4 residues before it. Other DNA sequences in the sample encode the same CDR3. The rearrangement links TRBV17 to TRBJ1-4, with D possibly matching TRBD1 (6 bases). The CDR3 is 12 residues long. The germline V gene encodes CDR1 MNHDT and CDR2 YYDKIL. V was pared by 5 bases and J by 5 bases, with 6 bases between. Here the CDR3 reads CASSGQNERLFF. CDR3 DNA, as far as it was read: TGTGCTAGCAGTGGACAGAACGAA.

For this clone: The genes are named according to mouse. The read stops 4 residues short of the end of the CDR3; the missing end is completed from the germline J gene. The chain combines TRBV13-2 with TRBJ2-2, with D tentatively TRBD2 (7 bases). This CDR3 contains 17 residues. Trimming shortened V by 0 bases and J by 0 bases, and 12 bases separated the two germline ends. Germline CDR1 and CDR2: NNHNN and SYGAGS (reference sequence). The part of the CDR3 DNA that was read is TGTGCCAGCGGTGATGCAGCCTGGGGGCCAAACACCGGG. Residues: CASGDAAWGPNTG. The CDR3 reads in full as CASGDAAWGPNTGQLYF.

Remarks on this clone: Mouse names are used for the genes. The read stops 4 residues short of the end of the CDR3; the missing end is completed from the germline J gene. The chain links TRBV1 to TRBJ2-5; weak D call: TRBD2 (6 bases). Deletions cut 4 bases from V and 1 base from J, with 6 bases between. The CDR3 contains 13 residues. CDR1 NSQYPW and CDR2 LRSPGD come from the germline V gene (reference sequence). The part of the CDR3 DNA that was read is TGCACCTGCAGTGGACTGGACCAAGAC. Translating it yields CTCSGLDQD. The CDR3 in its entirety is CTCSGLDQDTQYF.

As for this clone: Gene names and germline match the mouse. The read ends 4 residues early relative to the CDR3; the germline J gene fills the gap. V usage is TRBV13-3 and J usage is TRBJ2-4; a weak D match, TRBD2 (6 bases). V gave up 3 bases and J gave up 0 bases, with 8 bases separating them. Germline CDR1 reads NNHDY; CDR2 reads SYVADS. There are 14 residues in the CDR3. The CDR3 bases that were read are TGTGCCAGCAGTGTGGGGGAAAGTCAAAAC. As protein: CASSVGESQN. The whole CDR3 region reads CASSVGESQNTLYF.

The table lists this clone with many counts. The listed genes are named as in mouse. Coverage ceases 4 residues before the CDR3 finishes, and the germline J gene fills in the end. The chain has TRBV13-3 and TRBJ2-7; 7 positions agree with TRBD2. The junction had 5 bases not matched to a gene; V was cut back by 0 bases and J by 2 bases. This CDR3 has 15 amino acids. The germline gives CDR1 NNHDY, CDR2 SYVADS. The CDR3 DNA, read in part, is TGTGCCAGCAGTGATGCCCGGCTGGGGGCCTAT. Its translation: CASSDARLGAY. The full-length CDR3 reads as CASSDARLGAYEQYF.

With regard to this clone: The gene names here belong to mouse. With the read ending 4 residues before the CDR3 end, the germline J gene is used to fill in that end. The gene calls are TRBV17 and TRBJ2-1, with D possibly matching TRBD1 (6 bases). CDR1 is MNHDT and CDR2 is YYDKIL in the germline V gene. Trimming removed 0 bases at V and 3 bases at J, with 12 bases between. There are 16 residues in the CDR3. CDR3 loop: CASSREGTNSYAEQFF. Incomplete CDR3 DNA: TGTGCTAGCAGTAGAGAAGGGACAAACAGCTATGCT.

Note on this clone: These gene names are mouse names. The DNA ends 4 residues before the CDR3 does, and the rest of the CDR3 is filled in from the germline J gene. V and J are TRBV13-3 and TRBJ2-5, with 10 bases matching TRBD2. V shed 4 bases, J shed 3 bases, and the junction held 5 bases outside the gene matches. The V gene's germline CDR1 is NNHDY and CDR2 SYVADS. The CDR3 loop spans 15 amino acids. CDR3 residues: CASSPNWGGQDTQYF. Partial CDR3 DNA: TGTGCCAGCAGTCCCAACTGGGGGGGACAAGAC.

This clone was seen only a few times. Mouse germline and gene names are used. The DNA ends 4 residues before the CDR3 does, and the rest of the CDR3 is filled in from the germline J gene. The chain joins TRBV13-3 to TRBJ2-5; TRBD2 agrees at 8 bases. With 2 bases clipped from V and 0 bases from J, the junction kept 8 bases outside the gene matches. CDR1 is NNHDY and CDR2 is SYVADS in the germline V gene. This CDR3 has 17 residues. The CDR3 is CASSEIDWGINQDTQYF. CDR3 bases read: TGTGCCAGCAGTGAAATTGACTGGGGAATTAACCAAGAC.

This clone was seen a few times. Mouse gene names apply. Read coverage stops 4 residues before the CDR3 terminus; the germline J gene supplies the remainder. The V gene is TRBV19, the J gene TRBJ2-1, with 10 bases fitting TRBD2. Germline CDR1 FNHDT, CDR2 SITEND (reference sequence). Trimming removed 0 bases from V and 3 bases from J; junction bases left unmatched: 3. The CDR3 extends over 16 amino acids. The CDR3 sequence: CASSIVLGGLYAEQFF. Incomplete CDR3 DNA: TGTGCCAGCAGTATAGTTCTGGGGGGGCTCTATGCT.

At least ten counts were recorded for this clone. A mismatch at residue 12 separates the TCRdb protein from the translated DNA, so the protein presented here was translated from the DNA. Genes and germline are mouse. The read is 3 residues too short to cover the CDR3 end, so that end is filled in from the germline J gene. The chain combines TRBV13-3 with TRBJ1-3; no clear D gene. CDR3 size: 15 residues. Germline CDR1 reads NNHDY; CDR2 reads SYVADS. The V gene lost 5 bases and the J gene lost 0 bases, with 12 bases spanning the gap. Here the CDR3 reads CASRTLDNSGNTLYF. The CDR3 DNA, read in part, is TGTGCCAGCAGGACCCTCGACAATTCTGGAAATACG.

Remarks on this clone: At residue 13, the DNA translation does not agree with TCRdb's protein; the protein displayed here is the one encoded by the DNA. Gene names and germline refer to mouse. The read falls 3 residues short of the CDR3 end, and the missing part is taken from the germline J gene. The chain combines TRBV1 with TRBJ1-3; D remains ambiguous. V dropped 0 bases and J dropped 0 bases, with 9 bases sitting between them. CDR3 length: 16 amino acids. Germline V gives CDR1 NSQYPW, CDR2 LRSPGD (reference sequence). CDR3 DNA (partial): TGCACCTGCAGTGCAGATCTCGCCAGTTCTGGAAATACG. It encodes CTCSADLASSGNT. In full, the CDR3 reads CTCSADLASSGNTLYF.

Worth noting for this clone: Gene names denote mouse genes. The observed sequence ends 4 residues before the CDR3 terminus, with the missing tail filled in from the germline J gene. The J gene is TRBJ2-4, the V gene TRBV1, with D possibly being TRBD1 (5 bases). Germline V gene sequence: CDR1 NSQYPW, CDR2 LRSPGD (reference sequence). The ends were cut back, 0 bases at V and 0 bases at J, with 13 bases in the middle. The CDR3 sequence is 17 residues long. The sequenced part of the CDR3 DNA is TGCACCTGCAGTGCAGATAACACAGGACAAAGTCAAAAC. Amino acid sequence: CTCSADNTGQSQN. Given in full, the CDR3 is CTCSADNTGQSQNTLYF.

The table lists this clone with a few counts. Gene names are mouse gene names. The read terminates 4 residues before the CDR3 end, so the remaining end is supplied by the germline J gene. Other DNA sequences in the sample encode the same CDR3. The rearrangement joins TRBV1 to TRBJ2-1; possibly TRBD1 for D (5 bases). V gave up 0 bases and J gave up 1 base, with 10 bases separating them. CDR1 is NSQYPW and CDR2 is LRSPGD in the germline V gene (reference sequence). The CDR3 runs 16 residues. The part of the CDR3 DNA that was read is TGCACCTGCAGTGCAGATGGCCAGGGCAACTATGCT. This gives the protein CTCSADGQGNYA. The complete CDR3 protein is CTCSADGQGNYAEQFF.

Only a few counts were recorded for this clone. The listed genes are named as in mouse. The chain's CDR3 is CASGDPDRANTEVFF. The DNA read from the CDR3 is TGTGCCAGCGGTGATCCTGACAGGGCAAACACA. V gene TRBV13-2 combines with J gene TRBJ1-1; 7 positions match TRBD1. Sequencing ends 4 residues short of the CDR3 end; the germline J gene provides the rest. The germline V gene has CDR1 NNHNN and CDR2 SYGAGS (reference sequence). The length of the CDR3 is 15 residues. V was pared by 1 base and J by 0 bases, with 3 bases of the junction left unmatched.

About this clone: Genes and germline are mouse. The sequenced fragment ends 4 residues before the CDR3 boundary, so the rest is inferred from the germline J gene. The rearrangement joins TRBV13-1 to TRBJ1-4; no clear D gene. V shed 5 bases and J shed 0 bases, with 11 bases lying between them. Looked up from germline, CDR1 is NSHNY and CDR2 is SYGAGN. This CDR3 region has 15 residues. Incomplete CDR3 DNA: TGTGCCAGCAGACCATACAGCCTTTCCAACGAA. Protein: CASRPYSLSNE. The CDR3 in its entirety is CASRPYSLSNERLFF.

Turning to this clone: Genes and germline come from the mouse. Sequencing ends 4 residues short of the CDR3 end; the germline J gene provides the rest. The chain uses TRBV13-3 and TRBJ2-7, with 7 bases identical to TRBD2. Germline values: CDR1 NNHDY, CDR2 SYVADS. The trim removed 1 base at V and 2 bases at J, leaving 3 bases unmatched. CDR3 length: 14 amino acids. CDR3 loop: CASSDTGAPYEQYF. The covered CDR3 bases are TGTGCCAGCAGTGATACTGGGGCCCCCTAT.

Note on this clone: Gene labels here are mouse ones. The CDR3 is cut off 4 residues early in the read; its end comes from the germline J gene. The chain is built from TRBV31 and TRBJ2-7; TRBD2 matches 10 bases. V was clipped by 0 bases and J by 1 base; unmatched bases: 0. The CDR3 extends over 14 amino acids. Germline loops: CDR1 GKSSPN, CDR2 SITVG. The CDR3 sequence is CAWSLGLGSYEQYF. CDR3 DNA (partial): TGTGCCTGGAGTCTGGGACTGGGGTCCTAT.